This T cell receptor (beta chain) was documented in a study of CD8+CD57+ T cells in acquired aplastic anemia. It was genomic DNA that served as the template for profiling TCR beta VDJ and CDR3. Using its own MiXCR run on the reads, TCRdb lists one record per CDR3 protein. The sample records 300,000 or so distinct CDR3 sequences, approximately 56% being singletons. This clonotype was seen a handful of times. Germline CDR1 KGHDR, CDR2 SFDVKD. Trimming removed 5 bases from V and 4 bases from J, with 9 bases in between. The CDR3 is 13 residues long. Sequenced: sorted CD4+, CD8+, or CD8+CD57+ T cells (not recorded which) from PBMCs. The V call is TRBV24-1, the J call TRBJ2-3; tentatively, D is TRBD1 (5 bases). The clonotype comes from a human donor with severe aplastic anemia or a healthy control (not recorded which). CDR3 region: CATSATGADTQYF. Here the CDR3 DNA reads TGTGCCACCAGTGCTACAGGCGCAGATACGCAGTATTTT.